This T cell receptor beta chain was sequenced in a study of blood T cell repertoires in COVID-19. Whole-study context: T cells, B-cell-depleted T cells, or PBMCs provided the cDNA or gDNA that served as material.

The table came from immunoSEQ multiplex PCR; TCRdb's copy has only in-frame clones and leaves some out. The repertoire includes 110,000 to 150,000 clones, roughly 80% of them detected once, and over 8.5% sits in the top ten. Sequencing was performed on peripheral blood. The sequence derives from a man aged 50 or older with active or convalescent COVID-19.

This chain's CDR3 is CASSPDTDTQYF. DNA of the CDR3: TGTGCCAGCAGCCCAGACACAGATACGCAGTATTTT. The chain is built from TRBV7-3 and TRBJ2-3; no clear D. The V end was cut by 5 bases, the J end by 2 bases, with 5 bases between. CDR3 size: 12 residues. Per the germline V gene, CDR1 is SGHTA and CDR2 is FQGTGA.